The 14 T cell receptor beta chains given below trace back to one sample, sequenced in a study of T-cell memory formation after mild COVID-19. TCRdb passed the 5' RACE reads through MiXCR, listing each CDR3 protein once. The table shows hundreds of thousands of distinct CDR3 sequences, with less than 25% occurring only once. The sequenced sample was PBMCs or a T cell subset sorted from them (not recorded which). The receptors here all came from an adult woman who had mild COVID-19 (a few samples of this study predate the infection). Cell type and time point are not known.

CDR3 in DNA: TGTGCCAGCAGCGTCGGGACAGGAGAATACGAGCAGTACTTC. It codes for CASSVGTGEYEQYF. The rearrangement links TRBV9 to TRBJ2-7; 8 bases are a match to TRBD1. Germline V gene lookup returns CDR1 SGDLS and CDR2 YYNGEE. The CDR3 contains 14 residues. Germline trimming cut 2 bases from V and 4 bases from J; bases unmatched to any gene: 5.

This clonotype was counted a single time. V gene TRBV2 combines with J gene TRBJ2-3, with a tentative D call TRBD1 (5 bases). V lost 5 bases, J lost 2 bases, and 17 bases lay in between. CDR1 and CDR2 (germline): SNHLY, FYNNEI. The CDR3 runs 16 residues. The CDR3 nucleotides read TGTGCCAGCAGTTGGTTTAGACAGAGAGACACAGATACGCAGTATTTT. As protein: CASSWFRQRDTDTQYF.

The sample holds a few counts of this clonotype. CDR3 nucleotides: TGCAGTGCTAGAGCTGGGACGCATCCTAAGGAGACCCAGTACTTC. This gives the protein CSARAGTHPKETQYF. J is TRBJ2-5 and V is TRBV20-1; D may be TRBD1 or TRBD2 (5 bases each). The ends were cut back, 1 base at V and 5 bases at J, with 17 bases in the middle. The germline CDR1 and CDR2 sequences are DFQATT and SNEGSKA (reference sequence). There are 15 residues in the CDR3.

This clonotype was picked up a small number of times. The rearrangement links TRBV6-5 to TRBJ2-5, with a weak D call TRBD1 (6 bases). Germline loops: CDR1 MNHEY, CDR2 SVGAGI. The CDR3 extends over 15 amino acids. V was trimmed by 6 bases and J by 2 bases, leaving 16 bases between them. CDR3 nucleotide sequence: TGTGCCAGCAGCCGCTCCGGGACAATACAAGAGACCCAGTACTTC. This codes for CASSRSGTIQETQYF.

This chain links TRBV9 with TRBJ2-1; no clear D gene. The V end was cut by 6 bases, the J end by 6 bases, with 19 bases between. Looked up from germline, CDR1 is SGDLS and CDR2 is YYNGEE. The CDR3 sequence is 15 residues long. The CDR3 region has the DNA TGTGCCAGCACCCCCGCGATAGGGCCCGGCAATGAGCAGTTCTTC. Residues: CASTPAIGPGNEQFF.

The chain carries TRBV7-9 and TRBJ1-3; tentatively, D is TRBD1 (6 bases). In germline, CDR1 is SEHNR, CDR2 FQNEAQ (reference sequence). V lost 1 base, J lost 0 bases, and 22 bases lay in between. There are 20 residues in the CDR3. This CDR3 reads CASSLVAGKQQGLSGNTIYF. The DNA of the CDR3 is TGTGCCAGCAGCTTAGTAGCCGGTAAACAACAGGGCCTCTCTGGAAACACCATATATTTT.

A few counts support this clonotype. This rearrangement joins TRBV20-1 to TRBJ2-5; perhaps TRBD1 as D (5 bases). The CDR3 has 13 amino acids. V was trimmed by 3 bases and J by 4 bases, leaving 12 bases between them. CDR1 is DFQATT, CDR2 SNEGSKA, per germline (reference sequence). The CDR3 loop is CSARGQAGETQYF. CDR3 nucleotide sequence: TGCAGTGCTAGGGGGCAAGCAGGAGAGACCCAGTACTTC.

This chain connects TRBV7-2 to TRBJ2-2; 7 nucleotides agree with TRBD2. The CDR3 is 16 amino acids. Trimming cost V 3 bases and J 4 bases; bases outside gene matches: 8. Germline V CDR1 and CDR2: SGHTA, FQGNSA. The CDR3 spells CASSFEGTIFTGELFF. The DNA of the CDR3 is TGTGCCAGCAGCTTCGAGGGGACTATCTTCACCGGGGAGCTGTTTTTT. Full variable domain (missing parts from reference TRBV7-2 and TRBJ2-2): GAGVSQSPSNKVTEKGKDVELRCDPISGHTALYWYRQSLGQGLEFLIYFQGNSAPDKSGLPSDRFSAERTGGSVSTLTIQRTQQEDSAVYLCASSFEGTIFTGELFFGEGSRLTVL.

The rearrangement joins TRBV2 to TRBJ2-7, with D unclear. Germline lookup yields CDR1 SNHLY and CDR2 FYNNEI. With 6 bases removed from V and 5 bases from J, the gap between germline ends came to 11 bases. CDR3 size: 12 residues. The CDR3 loop is CASRSLGNEQYF. As DNA, the CDR3 is TGTGCCAGCAGATCCCTAGGGAACGAGCAGTACTTC.

This clonotype was seen more than once but under ten times. The genes are TRBV5-1 and TRBJ2-7, with TRBD2 matching 7 bases. J gave up 5 bases and V 4 bases, and 9 bases lay outside the gene matches. Germline V gives CDR1 SGHRS, CDR2 YFSETQ. The CDR3 is 14 residues long. The CDR3 spells CASSRDAGVNEQYF. CDR3 bases: TGCGCCAGCAGCCGGGACGCGGGAGTAAACGAGCAGTACTTC.

The chain is built from TRBV5-1 and TRBJ1-3, with D perhaps TRBD1 (5 bases). The CDR3 spans 13 residues. V lost 0 bases and J lost 9, with 10 bases in between. CDR1 is SGHRS, CDR2 YFSETQ, per germline. The CDR3 protein is CASSLDRSATIYF. The DNA for the CDR3 is TGCGCCAGCAGCTTGGACAGGTCCGCCACCATATATTTT.

The J gene is TRBJ2-2, the V gene TRBV29-1; a possible D gene is TRBD2 (5 bases). V lost 2 bases, J lost 5 bases, and 6 bases lay in between. Germline-derived CDR1 and CDR2 are SQVTM and ANQGSEA. The CDR3 contains 12 residues. CDR3 DNA sequence: TGCAGCGTTGAACCGGGAACCGGGGAGCTGTTTTTT. Amino acid sequence: CSVEPGTGELFF.

This clonotype has a handful of counts. The rearrangement links TRBV7-9 to TRBJ2-7, with unresolved D. Trimming took off 1 base at V and 0 bases at J, with 13 bases between the two ends. This CDR3 contains 16 residues. CDR1 is SEHNR, CDR2 FQNEAQ, per germline (reference sequence). CDR3: CASSLVFRDSSYEQYF. DNA of the CDR3: TGTGCCAGCAGCTTAGTCTTCCGTGATAGCTCCTACGAGCAGTACTTC.

This clonotype was counted between two and nine times. The junction does not match germline at one end; this may be a read error. V and J are TRBV14 and TRBJ2-3; the D call may be TRBD1 or TRBD2 (6 bases each). Germline loops: CDR1 SGHDN, CDR2 FVKESK. The CDR3 length is 15 residues. The CDR3 region has the DNA TGTGCCAGCAGACAAGGGGGACTTAGCACAGATACGCAGTATTTT. This sequence encodes CASRQGGLSTDTQYF.